The entry that follows covers one T cell receptor (beta chain) sequence. Germline CDR1 is SGDLS and CDR2 is YYNGEE. The junction had 6 bases not matched to a gene; V was cut back by 3 bases and J by 1 base. The CDR3 totals 16 residues. The data derive from a study of human T cells and chemical hapten exposure. Turning to the study itself: Patients, a majority of them female, were diagnosed with alopecia areata, totalis or universalis. Per-sample variation in TCR yield stemmed mainly from small pooled library volume differences.

Time point here: patch test 2, 6 weeks after DPC sensitization. Treatment given: therapeutic diphenylcyclopropenone sensitization with weekly scalp DPC. TCRdb passed the RACE reads through MiXCR, listing each CDR3 protein once. The sample holds 35,000 to 50,000 distinct CDR3 sequences, more than 8.5% seen once. The J gene is TRBJ2-3, the V gene TRBV9; 9 bases line up with TRBD2. This TCR derives from a woman in her 40s with alopecia areata. Some clones in this sample may be carry-over from other donors' samples. The sample consisted of whole blood, taken in connection with sensitization to the hapten diphenylcyclopropenone (DPC). Here the CDR3 DNA reads TGTGCCAGCAGCGGCCCCCAGCGGGGGGGCACAGATACGCAGTATTTT. Protein: CASSGPQRGGTDTQYF.